Below, 29 T cell receptor beta chains from the same sample are listed, as sequenced in a study of blood T cell repertoires in COVID-19. The method was immunoSEQ multiplex PCR; TCRdb's version includes in-frame clones alone and lacks a portion of them. The sample comprises some 150,000 clones, approximately 80% of which are singletons, and roughly an eighth rests with the top ten. What was sequenced was peripheral blood. These receptors were obtained from a woman aged 55-70 years with COVID-19, enrolled during active disease.

This chain connects TRBV6-1 to TRBJ2-2; 7 bases align to TRBD1. Germline V gene sequence: CDR1 MNHNS, CDR2 SASEGT. The CDR3 contains 17 residues. Losses at the gene ends were 2 bases for V and 3 bases for J; bases not matched to a gene: 9. CDR3: CASSERGWGQHTGELFF. The DNA of the CDR3 is TGTGCCAGCAGTGAAAGGGGGTGGGGACAGCACACCGGGGAGCTGTTTTTT.

The V and J genes are TRBV2 and TRBJ2-7; no firm D call. The CDR3 is 12 amino acids. Germline V CDR1 and CDR2: SNHLY, FYNNEI. The CDR3 loop reads CASSEGFSEQYV. The CDR3 nucleotides read TGTGCCAGCAGCGAAGGGTTTAGCGAGCAGTACGTC.

This clone was seen more than once but under ten times. The chain joins TRBV7-9 to TRBJ2-1, with 7 bases aligning to TRBD2. CDR1 is SEHNR and CDR2 is FQNEAQ in the germline V gene (reference sequence). V dropped 1 base and J dropped 10; count of bases not matched to a gene: 10. The CDR3 totals 15 residues. The CDR3 here is CASSLVVGGKGEQFF. CDR3 coding DNA: TGTGCCAGCAGCTTAGTAGTCGGGGGGAAGGGCGAGCAGTTCTTC.

This chain connects TRBV9 to TRBJ1-2, with D possibly TRBD1 on 5 matching bases. V dropped 3 bases and J dropped 1 base, with 7 bases sitting between them. Germline V lookup: CDR1 SGDLS, CDR2 YYNGEE. This CDR3 is 13 amino acids long. The CDR3 DNA is TGTGCCAGCAGCGAGGGGATTAACTATGGCTACACCTTC. It yields the protein CASSEGINYGYTF.

This clone was found once. The same CDR3 arises from other DNA sequences in this sample as well. V usage is TRBV12-3 or TRBV12-4 and J usage is TRBJ2-5; D unclear. This CDR3 spans 12 amino acids. The V end was cut by 3 bases, the J end by 4 bases, with 6 bases between. CDR3 sequence: CASSLSGETQYF. The DNA for the CDR3 is TGTGCCAGCAGTTTGAGTGGAGAGACCCAGTACTTC.

The genes are TRBV5-4 and TRBJ1-4, with a tentative D call TRBD1 (6 bases). Germline CDR1 and CDR2: SGHNT and YYREEE (reference sequence). Trimming stripped 5 bases from V and 5 bases from J, with 13 bases between. The CDR3 extends over 14 amino acids. This CDR3 reads CASSLGQTNEKLFF. CDR3 sequence (DNA): TGTGCCAGCAGTCTTGGACAGACCAATGAAAAACTGTTTTTT.

This clone came up once. The chain recombines TRBV30 with TRBJ1-6; 11 positions agree with TRBD1. V trimming: 2 bases; J trimming: 7 bases; junction bases outside the gene matches: 7. The CDR3 extends over 16 amino acids. Looked up from germline, CDR1 is GTSNPN and CDR2 is SVGIG (reference sequence). The CDR3 is CAWSPGQGAWNSPLHF. The CDR3 nucleotides read TGTGCCTGGAGTCCTGGACAGGGGGCTTGGAATTCACCCCTCCACTTT.

The chain couples TRBV6-5 to TRBJ2-1; 7 bases match TRBD2. Per the germline V gene, CDR1 is MNHEY and CDR2 is SVGAGI. The CDR3 sequence is 16 residues long. V lost 2 bases to trimming and J lost 6 bases; unmatched junction nucleotides: 10. CDR3 amino acids: CASSYGAGERVNEQFF. CDR3 in DNA: TGTGCCAGCAGTTACGGCGCGGGAGAGCGGGTCAATGAGCAGTTCTTC.

V usage is TRBV7-2 and J usage is TRBJ2-7; 9 nucleotides align to TRBD2. The V segment lost 5 bases and the J segment 2 bases; nucleotides outside the gene matches: 7. The CDR3 length is 15 residues. Per the germline V gene, CDR1 is SGHTA and CDR2 is FQGNSA. The CDR3 reads CASSTGTSSTYEQYF. The CDR3 DNA reads as TGTGCCAGCAGCACAGGGACTAGCAGCACCTACGAGCAGTACTTC.

Notes on this clone: A read error may be the cause here, since a much bigger clone is one base away. The J gene is TRBJ1-1, the V gene TRBV5-8, with D uncertain. Germline CDR1 SGHTS, CDR2 YDEGEE. The CDR3 consists of 12 residues. V gave up 1 base and J gave up 8 bases, with 9 bases separating them. CDR3 in DNA: TGTGCCAGCAGCTTGTGGGGAGGGGAAGCTTTCTTT. Protein product: CASSLWGGEAFF.

V is TRBV6-5 and J is TRBJ1-1; a weak D match, TRBD1 (6 bases). V lost 0 bases, J lost 0 bases, and 8 bases lay in between. The germline V gene has CDR1 MNHEY and CDR2 SVGAGI. The CDR3 has 15 amino acids. The CDR3 sequence is CASSYSRDMNTEAFF. The CDR3 DNA follows: TGTGCCAGCAGTTACTCCAGGGACATGAACACTGAAGCTTTCTTT.

J is TRBJ2-1 and V is TRBV6-4; possible D gene TRBD2, 5 bases. This CDR3 contains 15 residues. Per the germline V gene, CDR1 is MRHNA and CDR2 is SNTAGT. Trimming removed 0 bases at V and 5 bases at J, with 11 bases between. This CDR3 reads CASSDSGEAHNEQFF. The CDR3 DNA is TGTGCCAGCAGTGACTCGGGAGAAGCGCACAATGAGCAGTTCTTC.

This clone is labeled medium-sized. The V gene is TRBV30, the J gene TRBJ1-4; D might be TRBD1 (5 bases). The germline V and J ends were trimmed by 5 bases and 6 bases, with 13 bases remaining between them. The CDR3 has 13 residues. CDR1 and CDR2 (germline): GTSNPN, SVGIG (reference sequence). The CDR3 loop is CAWFREADEKLFF. CDR3 coding DNA: TGTGCCTGGTTCAGGGAAGCCGATGAAAAACTGTTTTTT.

The chain joins TRBV3-1 (or the pseudogene TRBV3-2) to TRBJ1-4, with D maybe TRBD1 (5 bases). V was clipped by 1 base and J by 7 bases, with 7 bases between them. The CDR3 has 13 amino acids. Germline V lookup: CDR1 LGHDT, CDR2 YNNKEL (reference sequence). The CDR3 loop reads CASSQGGVEKLFF. The CDR3 nucleotides read TGTGCCAGCAGCCAAGGGGGGGTTGAAAAACTGTTTTTT.

This chain links TRBV7-7 with TRBJ2-5; 8 nucleotides line up with TRBD2. CDR3 length: 15 amino acids. Germline CDR1 reads SSHAT; CDR2 reads FNYEAQ (reference sequence). V was pared by 5 bases and J by 2 bases, with 7 bases of the junction left unmatched. CDR3 in amino acids: CASSQLTSGQETQYF. DNA of the CDR3: TGTGCCAGCAGCCAACTAACTAGCGGTCAAGAGACCCAGTACTTC.

This clone occurred once. The chain recombines TRBV5-5 with TRBJ2-1; TRBD2 matches 8 bases. V gave up 8 bases and J gave up 1 base; unmatched junction bases: 5. The CDR3 is made up of 14 amino acids. Germline values: CDR1 SGHKS, CDR2 YYEKEE (reference sequence). Here the CDR3 reads CASLLAGSYNEQFF. The CDR3 DNA reads as TGTGCCAGTCTTCTAGCGGGTTCCTACAATGAGCAGTTCTTC.

The chain has TRBV30 and TRBJ1-5; TRBD1 agrees at 12 bases. V shed 2 bases, J shed 9 bases, and the junction held 11 bases outside the gene matches. CDR1 and CDR2 from the germline V gene are GTSNPN and SVGIG (reference sequence). This CDR3 region has 16 residues. CDR3 amino acids: CAWSFSGQGAGRPQHF. CDR3 DNA sequence: TGTGCCTGGAGTTTTTCGGGACAGGGGGCAGGCCGGCCCCAGCATTTT.

The chain combines TRBV6-5 with TRBJ1-6; 7 nucleotides align to TRBD1. V shed 8 bases and J 8 bases; nucleotides not matched to a gene: 9. The germline gives CDR1 MNHEY, CDR2 SVGAGI. The CDR3 length is 14 residues. CDR3 amino acids: CASGSGTDYSPLHF. In nucleotides, the CDR3 is TGTGCCAGCGGCTCCGGGACAGACTATTCACCCCTCCACTTT.

The V gene is TRBV7-8, the J gene TRBJ1-5; D perhaps matches TRBD1 (5 bases). CDR1 and CDR2 from the germline V gene are SGHVS and FQNEAQ. Trimming removed 2 bases at V and 4 bases at J, with 6 bases between. CDR3 size: 13 residues. CDR3 in amino acids: CASSLPGNQPQHF. The CDR3 nucleotides are TGTGCCAGCAGCTTACCAGGGAATCAGCCCCAGCATTTT.

Of note for this clone: This same CDR3 is encoded by further DNA sequences in the sample. The V and J genes are TRBV18 and TRBJ1-6, with 8 bases fitting TRBD1. Per germline, CDR1 KGHSH and CDR2 LQKENI. The CDR3 runs 14 residues. Losses at the gene ends were 2 bases for V and 7 bases for J; bases not matched to a gene: 1. The CDR3 region is CASSPGQGNSPLHF. The CDR3 DNA sequence: TGTGCCAGCTCACCAGGACAGGGAAATTCACCCCTCCACTTT.

The genes are TRBV7-2 and TRBJ1-5; the D gene is possibly TRBD1 (6 bases). V was shortened by 3 bases and J by 3 bases, with 9 bases between the two germline ends. The CDR3 totals 14 residues. Germline CDR1 and CDR2: SGHTA and FQGNSA. The chain's CDR3 is CASSFGGHNQPQHF. DNA of the CDR3: TGTGCCAGCAGCTTTGGGGGACACAATCAGCCCCAGCATTTT.

This chain links TRBV5-1 with TRBJ2-2; 11 bases fit TRBD2. Germline-derived CDR1 and CDR2 are SGHRS and YFSETQ. CDR3 length: 16 residues. J lost 5 bases, V lost 6 bases, and 9 bases had no gene match. CDR3 nucleotides: TGCGCCAGCACAGATAATGTAGCGGGAGGGACCGGGGAGCTGTTTTTT. Translation gives CASTDNVAGGTGELFF. Complete variable domain (other parts from reference TRBV5-1 and TRBJ2-2): KAGVTQTPRYLIKTRGQQVTLSCSPISGHRSVSWYQQTPGQGLQFLFEYFSETQRNKGNFPGRFSGRQFSNSRSEMNVSTLELGDSALYLCASTDNVAGGTGELFFGEGSRLTVL.

J is TRBJ2-2 and V is TRBV21-1; no check of the table's D call, TRBD1, against the DNA was made. TRBV21-1 is flagged as a pseudogene. CDR3 length: 16 residues. The CDR3 loop is CASSNEVTGKTGELFF. The CDR3 DNA reads TGTGCCAGCAGCAATGAGGTGACAGGGAAGACCGGGGAGCTGTTTTTT.

The chain combines TRBV15 with TRBJ2-1, with TRBD1 as a possible D gene (8 bases). The CDR3 loop spans 17 amino acids. Germline loops: CDR1 LNHNV, CDR2 YYDKDF (reference sequence). Trimming removed 1 base at V and 6 bases at J, with 19 bases between. The CDR3 is CATSRGSAGGGGNEQFF. For the CDR3, the DNA is TGTGCCACCAGCAGAGGTTCGGCAGGGGGCGGGGGCAATGAGCAGTTCTTC.

The gene calls are TRBV5-1 and TRBJ2-1; maybe TRBD1 (6 bases). V lost 3 bases and J lost 2, with 12 bases in between. Germline loops: CDR1 SGHRS, CDR2 YFSETQ. The CDR3 covers 15 residues. The CDR3 region has the DNA TGCGCCAGCAGCTCCCGGGACACTACCTACAATGAGCAGTTCTTC. Its translation is CASSSRDTTYNEQFF.

This chain links TRBV10-1 with TRBJ1-2; D is possibly TRBD1 (6 bases). With 3 bases removed from V and 8 bases from J, the gap between germline ends came to 13 bases. The CDR3 is made up of 13 amino acids. CDR1 WNHNN and CDR2 SYGVQD come from the germline V gene (reference sequence). The CDR3 DNA is TGCGCCAGCAGTGATCGGGGGGCTAGAGGCTACACCTTC. This codes for CASSDRGARGYTF.

To note about this clone: An end of the junction does not agree with germline; a read error may underlie this. J is TRBJ2-3 and V is TRBV7-9, with 9 bases lining up with TRBD2. The germline V gene has CDR1 SEHNR and CDR2 FQNEAQ (reference sequence). There are 17 residues in the CDR3. CDR3 sequence (DNA): TGTGCCAGCAGCATCACCTCCCCCGGGACTAGCAGAGATACGCAGTATTTT. This encodes CASSITSPGTSRDTQYF. The full variable domain, with the rest looked up from reference TRBV7-9 and TRBJ2-3, is DTGVSQNPRHKITKRGQNVTFRCDPISEHNRLYWYRQTLGQGPEFLTYFQNEAQLEKSRLLSDRFSAERPKGSFSTLEIQRTEQGDSAMYLCASSITSPGTSRDTQYFGPGTRLTVL.

The gene calls are TRBV18 and TRBJ2-3; possible D gene TRBD1, 6 bases. The CDR3 spans 14 residues. CDR1 and CDR2 from the germline V gene are KGHSH and LQKENI. V gave up 6 bases and J gave up 3 bases, with 13 bases separating them. This chain's CDR3 is CASSLTGFTDTQYF. The CDR3 nucleotides are TGTGCCAGCTCCTTAACAGGGTTTACAGATACGCAGTATTTT.

This clone was detected only a few times. The chain links TRBV15 to TRBJ2-7, with TRBD1 matching 8 bases. Trimming cost V 0 bases and J 3 bases; bases outside gene matches: 4. Per germline, CDR1 LNHNV and CDR2 YYDKDF (reference sequence). This CDR3 spans 15 amino acids. The DNA for the CDR3 is TGTGCCACCAGCAGAGATCGACAGGGGATCTACGAGCAGTACTTC. Translating it yields CATSRDRQGIYEQYF.